This T cell receptor (beta chain) stems from a study of cytomegalovirus exposure and HLA in healthy donors. V lost 5 bases, J lost 7 bases, and 5 bases stayed unmatched. The CDR3 consists of 13 residues. Per germline, CDR1 MGHRA and CDR2 YSYEKL. The donors comprised healthy bone marrow donors. Amplification used 60 Vbeta primers and 13 Jbeta primers. The protocol was immunoSEQ multiplex PCR, while the TCRdb copy is restricted to in-frame clones and leaves out a portion. The table has about 59,000 clones, 70% to 75% seen once. The clonotype comes from a man aged 25-45 years in good health and CMV-seropositive. The sequenced sample was PBMCs. This sequence joins TRBV4-1 and TRBJ1-1, with 9 bases lining up with TRBD1. The CDR3 sequence: CASSLQGAGEAFF. The CDR3, as DNA: TGCGCCAGCAGCTTACAGGGGGCAGGTGAAGCTTTCTTT.